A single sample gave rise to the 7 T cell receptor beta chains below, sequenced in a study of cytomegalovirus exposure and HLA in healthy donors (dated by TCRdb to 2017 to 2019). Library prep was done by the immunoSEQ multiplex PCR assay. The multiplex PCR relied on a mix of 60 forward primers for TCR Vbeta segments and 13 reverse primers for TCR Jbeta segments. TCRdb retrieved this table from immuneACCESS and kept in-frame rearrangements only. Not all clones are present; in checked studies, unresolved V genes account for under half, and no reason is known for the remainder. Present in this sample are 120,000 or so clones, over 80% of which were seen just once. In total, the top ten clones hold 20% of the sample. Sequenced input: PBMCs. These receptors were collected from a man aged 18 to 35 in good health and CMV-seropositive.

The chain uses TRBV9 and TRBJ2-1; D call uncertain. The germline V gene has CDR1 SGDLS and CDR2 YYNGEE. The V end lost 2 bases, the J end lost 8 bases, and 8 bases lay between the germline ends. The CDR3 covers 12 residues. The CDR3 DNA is TGTGCCAGCAGCGTTGGCCCCGATGAGCAGTTCTTC. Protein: CASSVGPDEQFF.

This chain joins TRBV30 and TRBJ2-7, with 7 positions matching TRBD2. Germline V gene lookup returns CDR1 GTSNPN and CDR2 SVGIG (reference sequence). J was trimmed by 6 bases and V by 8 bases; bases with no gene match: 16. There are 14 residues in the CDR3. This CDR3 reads CAGLLERGLREQYF. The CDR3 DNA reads TGTGCCGGGCTCCTGGAGCGGGGTCTACGCGAGCAGTACTTC.

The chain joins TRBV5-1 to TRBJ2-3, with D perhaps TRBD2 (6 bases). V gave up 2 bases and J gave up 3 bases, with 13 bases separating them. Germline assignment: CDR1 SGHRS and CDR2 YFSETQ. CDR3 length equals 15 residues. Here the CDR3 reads CASSLRVGGTDTQYF. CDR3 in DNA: TGCGCCAGCAGCTTAAGGGTTGGAGGGACAGATACGCAGTATTTT.

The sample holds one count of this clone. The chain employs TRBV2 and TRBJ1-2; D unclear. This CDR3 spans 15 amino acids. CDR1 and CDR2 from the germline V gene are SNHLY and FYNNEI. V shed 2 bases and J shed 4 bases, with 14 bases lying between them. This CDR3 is CASSEQRPFGYGYTF. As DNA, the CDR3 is TGTGCCAGCAGTGAACAGAGGCCTTTTGGCTATGGCTACACCTTC.

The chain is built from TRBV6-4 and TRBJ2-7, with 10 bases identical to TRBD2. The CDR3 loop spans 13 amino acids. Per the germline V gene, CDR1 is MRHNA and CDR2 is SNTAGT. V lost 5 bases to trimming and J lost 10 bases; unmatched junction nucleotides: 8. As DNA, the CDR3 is TGTGCCAGCAGTAAGCGGGGGGGTAGAGGTCAGTACTTC. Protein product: CASSKRGGRGQYF.

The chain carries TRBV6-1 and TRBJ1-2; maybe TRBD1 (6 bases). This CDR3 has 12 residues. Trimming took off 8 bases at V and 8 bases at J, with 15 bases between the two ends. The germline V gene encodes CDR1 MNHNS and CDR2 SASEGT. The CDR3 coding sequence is TGTGCCAGCCTTTCCCAGGGGAAAGGCTACACCTTC. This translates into CASLSQGKGYTF.

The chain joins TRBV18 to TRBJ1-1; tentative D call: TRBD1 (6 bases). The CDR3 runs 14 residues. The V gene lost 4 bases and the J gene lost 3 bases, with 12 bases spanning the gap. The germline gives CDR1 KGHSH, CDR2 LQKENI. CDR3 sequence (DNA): TGTGCCAGCTCACTTCAAAAGGGGGACACTGAAGCTTTCTTT. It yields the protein CASSLQKGDTEAFF.